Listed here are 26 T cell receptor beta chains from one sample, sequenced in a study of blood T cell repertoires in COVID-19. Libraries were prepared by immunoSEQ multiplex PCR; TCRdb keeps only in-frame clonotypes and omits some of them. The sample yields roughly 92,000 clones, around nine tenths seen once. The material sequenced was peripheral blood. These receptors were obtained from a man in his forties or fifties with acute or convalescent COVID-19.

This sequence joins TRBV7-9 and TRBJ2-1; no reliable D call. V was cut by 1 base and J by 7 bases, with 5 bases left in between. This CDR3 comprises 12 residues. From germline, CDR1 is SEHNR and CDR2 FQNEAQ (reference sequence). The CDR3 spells CASSLDENEQFF. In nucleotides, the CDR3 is TGTGCCAGCAGCTTAGATGAGAATGAGCAGTTCTTC.

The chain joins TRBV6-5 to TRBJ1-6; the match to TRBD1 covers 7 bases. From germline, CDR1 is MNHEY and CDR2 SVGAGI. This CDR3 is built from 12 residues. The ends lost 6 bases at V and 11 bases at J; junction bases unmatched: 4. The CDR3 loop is CASRSGQTPLHF. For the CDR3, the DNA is TGTGCCAGCAGGTCGGGACAGACACCCCTCCACTTT.

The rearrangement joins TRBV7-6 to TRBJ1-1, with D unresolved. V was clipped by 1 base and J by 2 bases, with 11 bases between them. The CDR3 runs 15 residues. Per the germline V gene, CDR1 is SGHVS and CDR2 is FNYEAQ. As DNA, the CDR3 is TGTGCCAGCAGCTTAGATGAGGGCGCCAACACTGAAGCTTTCTTT. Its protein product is CASSLDEGANTEAFF.

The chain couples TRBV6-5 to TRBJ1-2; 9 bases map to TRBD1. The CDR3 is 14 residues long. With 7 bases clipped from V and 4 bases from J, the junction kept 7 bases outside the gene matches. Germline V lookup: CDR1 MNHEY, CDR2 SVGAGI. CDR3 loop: CASNPGTGSYGYTF. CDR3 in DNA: TGTGCCAGCAATCCCGGGACAGGGTCCTATGGCTACACCTTC.

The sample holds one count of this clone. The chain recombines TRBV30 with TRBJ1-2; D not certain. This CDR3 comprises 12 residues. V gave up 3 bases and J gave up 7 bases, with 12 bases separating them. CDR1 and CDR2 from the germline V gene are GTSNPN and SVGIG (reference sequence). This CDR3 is CAWSGSEVGYTF. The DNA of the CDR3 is TGTGCCTGGAGCGGGTCAGAGGTTGGCTACACCTTC. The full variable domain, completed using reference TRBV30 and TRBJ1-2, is SQTIHQWPATLVQPVGSPLSLECTVEGTSNPNLYWYRQAAGRGLQLLFYSVGIGQISSEVPQNLSASRPQDRQFILSSKKLLLSDSGFYLCAWSGSEVGYTFGSGTRLTVV.

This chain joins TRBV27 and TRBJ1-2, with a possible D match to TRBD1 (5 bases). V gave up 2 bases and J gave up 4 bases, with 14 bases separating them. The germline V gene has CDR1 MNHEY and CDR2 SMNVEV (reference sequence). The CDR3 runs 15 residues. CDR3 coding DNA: TGTGCCAGCAGTTTAACGCCCGACGGGGGCTATGGCTACACCTTC. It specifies CASSLTPDGGYGYTF.

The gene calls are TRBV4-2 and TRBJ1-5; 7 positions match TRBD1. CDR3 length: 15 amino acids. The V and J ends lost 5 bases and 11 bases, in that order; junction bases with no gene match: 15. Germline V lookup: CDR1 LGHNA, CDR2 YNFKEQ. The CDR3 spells CASSSGGTAPLAQHF. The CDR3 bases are TGTGCCAGCAGCTCAGGGGGGACGGCCCCATTAGCCCAGCATTTT.

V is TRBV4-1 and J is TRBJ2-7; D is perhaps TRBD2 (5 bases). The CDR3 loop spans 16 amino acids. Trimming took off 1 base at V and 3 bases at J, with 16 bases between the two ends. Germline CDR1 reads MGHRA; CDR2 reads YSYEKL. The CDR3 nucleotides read TGCGCCAGCAGCCAAGTCCCCCGCGGACGGGGCTACGAGCAGTACTTC. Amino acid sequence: CASSQVPRGRGYEQYF.

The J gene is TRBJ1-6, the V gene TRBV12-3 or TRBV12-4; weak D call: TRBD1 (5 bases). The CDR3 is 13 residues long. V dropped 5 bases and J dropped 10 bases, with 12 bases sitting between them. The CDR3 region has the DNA TGTGCCAGCAGTCTGCAGGGTAACTCACCCCTCCACTTT. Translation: CASSLQGNSPLHF.

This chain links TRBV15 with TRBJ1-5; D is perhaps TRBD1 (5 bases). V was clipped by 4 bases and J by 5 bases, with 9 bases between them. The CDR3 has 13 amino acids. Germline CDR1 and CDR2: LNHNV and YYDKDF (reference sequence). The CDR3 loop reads CATSIGRDQPQHF. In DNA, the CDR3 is TGTGCCACCAGCATCGGCAGGGATCAGCCCCAGCATTTT.

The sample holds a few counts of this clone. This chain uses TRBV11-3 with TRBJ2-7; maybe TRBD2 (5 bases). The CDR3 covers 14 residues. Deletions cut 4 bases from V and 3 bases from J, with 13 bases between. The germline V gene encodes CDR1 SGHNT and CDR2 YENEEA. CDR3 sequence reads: CASSSRPAVYEQYF. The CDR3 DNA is TGTGCCAGCAGCTCCCGGCCAGCGGTCTACGAGCAGTACTTC.

CDR3 residues: CASRPTGDEKLFF. The CDR3 DNA reads TGTGCCAGCAGGCCGACCGGGGATGAAAAACTGTTTTTT. The rearrangement uses TRBV6-5 and TRBJ1-4; D uncertain. This CDR3 region has 13 residues. Deletions cut 6 bases from V and 6 bases from J, with 11 bases between. Germline V gene sequence: CDR1 MNHEY, CDR2 SVGAGI.

The CDR3 coding sequence is TGTGCCAGCAGCTTAGTTACACATCAGCCCCAGCATTTT. It translates to CASSLVTHQPQHF. The chain joins TRBV11-2 to TRBJ1-5; D is unresolved. This CDR3 region has 13 residues. The germline gives CDR1 SGHAT, CDR2 FQNNGV. Trimming pared 1 base from V and 5 bases from J, leaving 6 bases between.

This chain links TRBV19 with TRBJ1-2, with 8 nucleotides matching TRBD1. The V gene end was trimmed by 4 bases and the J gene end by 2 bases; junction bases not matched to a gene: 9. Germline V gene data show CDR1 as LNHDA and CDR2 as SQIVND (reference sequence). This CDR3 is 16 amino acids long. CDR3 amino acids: CASSTDRAPSNYGYTF. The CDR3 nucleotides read TGTGCCAGTAGTACGGACAGGGCCCCGTCGAACTATGGCTACACCTTC.

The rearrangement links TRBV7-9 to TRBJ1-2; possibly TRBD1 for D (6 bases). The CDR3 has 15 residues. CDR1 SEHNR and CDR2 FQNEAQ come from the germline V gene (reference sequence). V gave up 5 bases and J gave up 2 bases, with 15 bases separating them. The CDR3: CASSPPGTTNYGYTF. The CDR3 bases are TGTGCCAGCAGCCCCCCAGGGACAACAAACTATGGCTACACCTTC.

This CDR3 reads CASSQDLHGAGPTGELFF. The CDR3 DNA follows: TGTGCCAGCAGCCAAGATCTACACGGTGCAGGGCCCACCGGGGAGCTGTTTTTT. This sequence joins TRBV3-1 (or the pseudogene TRBV3-2) and TRBJ2-2; D is possibly TRBD1 (5 bases). V lost 0 bases and J 4 bases, leaving 18 bases between the germline ends. Germline V CDR1 and CDR2: LGHDT, YNNKEL (reference sequence). The CDR3 has 18 residues.

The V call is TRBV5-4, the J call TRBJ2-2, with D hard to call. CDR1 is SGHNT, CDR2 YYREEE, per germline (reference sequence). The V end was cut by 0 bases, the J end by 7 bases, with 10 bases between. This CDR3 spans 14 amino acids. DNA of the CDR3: TGTGCCAGCAGCTTGGCCCTCGGTGGCGGGGAGCTGTTTTTT. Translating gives CASSLALGGGELFF.

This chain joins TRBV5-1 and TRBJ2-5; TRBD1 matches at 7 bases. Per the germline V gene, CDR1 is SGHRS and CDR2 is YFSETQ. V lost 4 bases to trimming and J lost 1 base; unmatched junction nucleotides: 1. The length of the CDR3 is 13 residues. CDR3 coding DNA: TGCGCCAGCAGCGGGACAGCCCAAGAGACCCAGTACTTC. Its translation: CASSGTAQETQYF.

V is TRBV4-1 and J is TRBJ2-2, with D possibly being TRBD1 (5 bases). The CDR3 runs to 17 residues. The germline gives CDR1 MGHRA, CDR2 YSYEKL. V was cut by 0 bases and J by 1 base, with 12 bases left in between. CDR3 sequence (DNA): TGCGCCAGCAGCCAAGAGGACATCCTACTGAACACCGGGGAGCTGTTTTTT. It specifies CASSQEDILLNTGELFF.

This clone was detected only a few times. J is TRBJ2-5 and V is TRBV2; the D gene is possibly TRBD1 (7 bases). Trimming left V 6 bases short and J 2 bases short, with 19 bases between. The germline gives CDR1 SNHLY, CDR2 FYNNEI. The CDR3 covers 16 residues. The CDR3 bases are TGTGCCAGCAGGCCTGACAGGGCAGGAGGGCAAGAGACCCAGTACTTC. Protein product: CASRPDRAGGQETQYF.

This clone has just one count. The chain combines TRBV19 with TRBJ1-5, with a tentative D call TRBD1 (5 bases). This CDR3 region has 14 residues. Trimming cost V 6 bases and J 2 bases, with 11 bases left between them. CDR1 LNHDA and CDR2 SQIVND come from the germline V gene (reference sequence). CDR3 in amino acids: CASSHGAGNQPQHF. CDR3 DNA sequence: TGTGCCAGTAGCCATGGGGCAGGCAATCAGCCCCAGCATTTT.

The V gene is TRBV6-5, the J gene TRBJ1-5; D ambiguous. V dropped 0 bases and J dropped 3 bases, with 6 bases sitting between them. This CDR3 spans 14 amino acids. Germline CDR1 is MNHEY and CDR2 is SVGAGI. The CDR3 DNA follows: TGTGCCAGCAGTTACTCTGGCTCCAATCAGCCCCAGCATTTT. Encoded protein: CASSYSGSNQPQHF.

This CDR3 is CAARQDQNTGELFF. The CDR3 DNA reads TGCGCCGCCAGACAGGACCAGAACACCGGGGAGCTGTTTTTT. The chain employs TRBV4-1 and TRBJ2-2; TRBD1 is a possible D gene (6 bases). CDR3 length: 14 residues. CDR1 MGHRA and CDR2 YSYEKL come from the germline V gene. V was trimmed by 11 bases and J by 1 base, leaving 14 bases between them.

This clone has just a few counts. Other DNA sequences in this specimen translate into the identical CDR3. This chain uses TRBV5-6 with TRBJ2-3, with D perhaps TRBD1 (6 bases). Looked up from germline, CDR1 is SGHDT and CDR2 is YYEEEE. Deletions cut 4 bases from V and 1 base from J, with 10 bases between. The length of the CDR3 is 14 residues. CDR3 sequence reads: CASSAGVGTDTQYF. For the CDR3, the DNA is TGTGCCAGCAGCGCAGGGGTCGGCACAGATACGCAGTATTTT.

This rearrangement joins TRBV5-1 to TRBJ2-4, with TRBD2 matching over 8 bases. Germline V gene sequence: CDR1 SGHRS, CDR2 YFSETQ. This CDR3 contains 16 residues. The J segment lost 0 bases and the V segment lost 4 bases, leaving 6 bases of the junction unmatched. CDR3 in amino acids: CASSETSGLAKNIQYF. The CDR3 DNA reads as TGCGCCAGCAGCGAAACTAGCGGACTAGCCAAAAACATTCAGTACTTC.

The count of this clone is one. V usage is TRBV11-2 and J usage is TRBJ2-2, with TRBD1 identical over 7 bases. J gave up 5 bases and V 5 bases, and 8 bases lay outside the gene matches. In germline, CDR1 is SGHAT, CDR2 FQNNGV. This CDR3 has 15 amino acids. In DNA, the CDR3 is TGTGCCAGCAGCCCAGGACAGGTCGGAACCGGGGAGCTGTTTTTT. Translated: CASSPGQVGTGELFF.